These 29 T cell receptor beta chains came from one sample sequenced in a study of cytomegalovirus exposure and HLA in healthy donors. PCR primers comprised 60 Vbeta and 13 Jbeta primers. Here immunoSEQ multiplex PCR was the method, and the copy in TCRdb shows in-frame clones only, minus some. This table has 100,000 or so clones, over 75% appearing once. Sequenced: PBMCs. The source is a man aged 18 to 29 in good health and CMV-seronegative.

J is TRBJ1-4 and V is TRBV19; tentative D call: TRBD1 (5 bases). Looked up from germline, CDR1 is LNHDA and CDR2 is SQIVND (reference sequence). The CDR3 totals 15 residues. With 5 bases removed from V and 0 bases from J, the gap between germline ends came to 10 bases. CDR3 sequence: CASSLGGATNEKLFF. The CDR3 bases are TGTGCCAGTAGTCTGGGGGGGGCAACTAATGAAAAACTGTTTTTT.

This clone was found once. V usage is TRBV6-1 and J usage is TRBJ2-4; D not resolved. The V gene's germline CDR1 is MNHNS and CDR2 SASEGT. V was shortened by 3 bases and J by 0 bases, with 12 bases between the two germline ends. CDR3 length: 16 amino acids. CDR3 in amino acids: CASSDEELLAKNIQYF. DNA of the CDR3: TGTGCCAGCAGTGACGAGGAGCTTCTAGCCAAAAACATTCAGTACTTC.

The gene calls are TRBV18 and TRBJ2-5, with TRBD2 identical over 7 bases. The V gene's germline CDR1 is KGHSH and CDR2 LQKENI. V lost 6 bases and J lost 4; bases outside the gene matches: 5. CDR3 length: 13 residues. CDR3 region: CASSLPSGETQYF. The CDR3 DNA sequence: TGTGCCAGCTCCCTGCCTAGCGGAGAGACCCAGTACTTC.

The CDR3 spells CASSFARTYEQYF. For the CDR3, the DNA is TGTGCCAGCAGTTTTGCGCGGACCTACGAGCAGTACTTC. The chain carries TRBV27 and TRBJ2-7, with D hard to call. V lost 3 bases and J lost 2, with 8 bases in between. The CDR3 loop spans 13 amino acids. The germline CDR1 and CDR2 sequences are MNHEY and SMNVEV (reference sequence).

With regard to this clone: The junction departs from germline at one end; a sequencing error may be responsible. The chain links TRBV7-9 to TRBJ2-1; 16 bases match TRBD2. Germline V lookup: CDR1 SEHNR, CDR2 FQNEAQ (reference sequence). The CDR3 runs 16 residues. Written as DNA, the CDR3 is TGTTCCAGCAGCTTAACGGGACTAGCGGGGGGGAATGAGCAGTTCTTC. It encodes CSSSLTGLAGGNEQFF. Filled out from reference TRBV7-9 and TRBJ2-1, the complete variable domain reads DTGVSQNPRHKITKRGQNVTFRCDPISEHNRLYWYRQTLGQGPEFLTYFQNEAQLEKSRLLSDRFSAERPKGSFSTLEIQRTEQGDSAMYLCSSSLTGLAGGNEQFFGPGTRLTVL.

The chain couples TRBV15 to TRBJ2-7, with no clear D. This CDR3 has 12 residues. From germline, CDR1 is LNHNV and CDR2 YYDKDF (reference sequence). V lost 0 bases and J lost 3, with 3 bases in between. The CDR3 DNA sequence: TGTGCCACCAGCAGAGATATCTACGAGCAGTACTTC. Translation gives CATSRDIYEQYF.

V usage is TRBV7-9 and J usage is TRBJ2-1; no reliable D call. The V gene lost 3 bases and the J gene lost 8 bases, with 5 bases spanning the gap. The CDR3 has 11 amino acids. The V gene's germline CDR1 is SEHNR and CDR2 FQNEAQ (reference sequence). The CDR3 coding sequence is TGTGCCAGCAGCTTCGAGCATGAGCAGTTCTTC. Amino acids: CASSFEHEQFF.

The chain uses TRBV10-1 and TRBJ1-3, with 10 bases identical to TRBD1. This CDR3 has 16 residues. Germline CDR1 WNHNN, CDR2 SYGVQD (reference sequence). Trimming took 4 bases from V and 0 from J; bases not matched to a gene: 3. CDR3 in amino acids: CASSAGTGVSGNTIYF. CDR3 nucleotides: TGCGCCAGCAGTGCCGGGACAGGGGTCTCTGGAAACACCATATATTTT.

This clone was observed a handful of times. The CDR3: CASSHGQGDSNQPQHF. CDR3 in DNA: TGTGCCAGCAGCCACGGACAGGGAGATAGCAATCAGCCCCAGCATTTT. The chain couples TRBV5-5 to TRBJ1-5, with 8 bases lining up with TRBD1. V dropped 4 bases and J dropped 0; count of bases not matched to a gene: 6. CDR3 length: 16 residues. Looked up from germline, CDR1 is SGHKS and CDR2 is YYEKEE (reference sequence).

In DNA form, the CDR3 reads TGTGCCAGCAGCTTAGAGAGTAGAAACTACGAGCAGTACTTC. This sequence encodes CASSLESRNYEQYF. The chain joins TRBV7-2 to TRBJ2-7; D is unclear. CDR3 length: 14 residues. With 1 base removed from V and 3 bases from J, the gap between germline ends came to 10 bases. Germline-derived CDR1 and CDR2 are SGHTA and FQGNSA. The variable domain in full, with the rest retrieved from reference TRBV7-2 and TRBJ2-7, is GAGVSQSPSNKVTEKGKDVELRCDPISGHTALYWYRQSLGQGLEFLIYFQGNSAPDKSGLPSDRFSAERTGGSVSTLTIQRTQQEDSAVYLCASSLESRNYEQYFGPGTRLTVT.

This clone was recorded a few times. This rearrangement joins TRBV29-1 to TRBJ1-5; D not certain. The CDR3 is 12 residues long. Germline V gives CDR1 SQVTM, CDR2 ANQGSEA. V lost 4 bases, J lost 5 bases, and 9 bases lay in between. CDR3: CSVGARDQPQHF. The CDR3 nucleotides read TGCAGCGTTGGTGCCCGAGATCAGCCCCAGCATTTT.

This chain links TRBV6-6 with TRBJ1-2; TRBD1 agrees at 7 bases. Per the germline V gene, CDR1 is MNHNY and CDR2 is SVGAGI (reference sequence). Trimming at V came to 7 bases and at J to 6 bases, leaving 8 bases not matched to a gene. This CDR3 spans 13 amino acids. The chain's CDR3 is CASTLDRAHGYTF. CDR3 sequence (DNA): TGTGCCAGCACCCTAGACAGGGCACATGGCTACACCTTC.

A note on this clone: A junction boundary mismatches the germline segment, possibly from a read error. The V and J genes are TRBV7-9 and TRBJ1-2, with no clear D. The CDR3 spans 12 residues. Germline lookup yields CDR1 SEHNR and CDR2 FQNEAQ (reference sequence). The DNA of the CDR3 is TGTTCCAGCAGCTTCCTAGGCTATGGCTACACCTTC. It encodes CSSSFLGYGYTF. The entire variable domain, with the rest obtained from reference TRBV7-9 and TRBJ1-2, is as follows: DTGVSQNPRHKITKRGQNVTFRCDPISEHNRLYWYRQTLGQGPEFLTYFQNEAQLEKSRLLSDRFSAERPKGSFSTLEIQRTEQGDSAMYLCSSSFLGYGYTFGSGTRLTVV.

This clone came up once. The CDR3 DNA reads TGTGCCAGTAGTTCGGGACAGCTTGGAAACACCATATATTTT. Encoded protein: CASSSGQLGNTIYF. This sequence joins TRBV19 and TRBJ1-3, with TRBD1 matching over 7 bases. This CDR3 spans 14 amino acids. CDR1 LNHDA and CDR2 SQIVND come from the germline V gene (reference sequence). Losses at the gene ends were 5 bases for V and 3 bases for J; bases not matched to a gene: 4.

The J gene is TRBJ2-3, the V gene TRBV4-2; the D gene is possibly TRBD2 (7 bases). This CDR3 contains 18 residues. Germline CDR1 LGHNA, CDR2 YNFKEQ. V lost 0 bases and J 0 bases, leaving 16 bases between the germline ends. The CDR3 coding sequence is TGTGCCAGCAGCCAAGATCACGGGGGGCCCTCTAGCACAGATACGCAGTATTTT. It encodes CASSQDHGGPSSTDTQYF.

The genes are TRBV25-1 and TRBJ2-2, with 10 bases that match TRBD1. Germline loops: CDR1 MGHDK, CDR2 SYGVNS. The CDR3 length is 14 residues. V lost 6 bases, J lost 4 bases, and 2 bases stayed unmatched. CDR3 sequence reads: CASRTGGSTGELFF. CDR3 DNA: TGTGCCAGCAGGACAGGGGGCAGCACCGGGGAGCTGTTTTTT.

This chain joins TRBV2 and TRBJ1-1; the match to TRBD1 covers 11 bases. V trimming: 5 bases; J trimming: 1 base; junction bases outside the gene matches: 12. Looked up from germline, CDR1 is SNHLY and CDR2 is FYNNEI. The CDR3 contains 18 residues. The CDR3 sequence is CASSPRTGGFFSNTEAFF. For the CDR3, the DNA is TGTGCCAGCAGTCCCCGGACAGGGGGCTTCTTTTCGAACACTGAAGCTTTCTTT.

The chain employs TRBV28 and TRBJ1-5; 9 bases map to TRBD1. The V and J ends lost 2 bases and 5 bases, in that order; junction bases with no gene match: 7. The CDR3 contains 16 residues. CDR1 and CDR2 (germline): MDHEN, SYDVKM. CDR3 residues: CASSLGDRVGYQPQHF. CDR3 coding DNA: TGTGCCAGCAGTTTAGGGGACAGGGTAGGCTATCAGCCCCAGCATTTT. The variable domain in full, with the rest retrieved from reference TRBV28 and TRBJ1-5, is DVKVTQSSRYLVKRTGEKVFLECVQDMDHENMFWYRQDPGLGLRLIYFSYDVKMKEKGDIPEGYSVSREKKERFSLILESASTNQTSMYLCASSLGDRVGYQPQHFGDGTRLSIL.

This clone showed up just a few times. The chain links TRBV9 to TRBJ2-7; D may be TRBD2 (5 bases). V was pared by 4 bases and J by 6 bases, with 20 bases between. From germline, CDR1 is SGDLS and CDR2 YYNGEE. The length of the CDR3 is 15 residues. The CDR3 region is CASSSAVSSRVEQYF. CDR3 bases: TGTGCCAGCAGCTCAGCGGTCTCTTCGCGCGTCGAGCAGTACTTC.

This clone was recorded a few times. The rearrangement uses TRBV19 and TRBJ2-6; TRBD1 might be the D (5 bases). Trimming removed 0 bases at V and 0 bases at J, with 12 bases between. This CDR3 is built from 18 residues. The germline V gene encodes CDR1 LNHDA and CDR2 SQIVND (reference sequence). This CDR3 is CASSIEGAGNSGANVLTF. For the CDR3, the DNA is TGTGCCAGTAGTATAGAAGGGGCAGGGAACTCTGGGGCCAACGTCCTGACTTTC.

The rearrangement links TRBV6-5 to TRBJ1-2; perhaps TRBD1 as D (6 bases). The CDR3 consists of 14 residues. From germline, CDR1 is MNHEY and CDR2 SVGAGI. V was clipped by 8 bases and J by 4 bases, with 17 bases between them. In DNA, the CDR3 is TGTGCCAGCTCCCGAAAAGGGGGGGCCTATGGCTACACCTTC. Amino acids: CASSRKGGAYGYTF.

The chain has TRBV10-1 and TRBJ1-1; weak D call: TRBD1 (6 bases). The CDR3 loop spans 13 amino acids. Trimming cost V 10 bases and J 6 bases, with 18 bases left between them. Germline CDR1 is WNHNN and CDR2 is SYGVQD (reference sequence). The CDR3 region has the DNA TGCGCCACCAACAGGGAAAGAGATTCTGAAGCTTTCTTT. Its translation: CATNRERDSEAFF.

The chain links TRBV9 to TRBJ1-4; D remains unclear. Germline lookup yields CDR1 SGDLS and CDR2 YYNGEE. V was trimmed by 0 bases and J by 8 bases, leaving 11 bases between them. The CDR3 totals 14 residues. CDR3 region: CASSVGQKPEKLFF. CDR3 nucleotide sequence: TGTGCCAGCAGCGTAGGCCAGAAACCCGAAAAACTGTTTTTT.

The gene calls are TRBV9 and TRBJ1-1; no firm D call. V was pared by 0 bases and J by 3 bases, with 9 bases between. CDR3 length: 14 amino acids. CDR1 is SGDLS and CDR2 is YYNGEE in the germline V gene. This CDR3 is CASSVAWGDTEAFF. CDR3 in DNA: TGTGCCAGCAGCGTAGCTTGGGGAGACACTGAAGCTTTCTTT.

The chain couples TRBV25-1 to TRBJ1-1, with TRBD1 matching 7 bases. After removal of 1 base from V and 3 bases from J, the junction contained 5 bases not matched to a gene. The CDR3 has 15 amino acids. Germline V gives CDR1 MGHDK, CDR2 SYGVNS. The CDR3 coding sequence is TGTGCCAGCAGTGAATCGACAGGGCGCTACACTGAAGCTTTCTTT. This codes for CASSESTGRYTEAFF.

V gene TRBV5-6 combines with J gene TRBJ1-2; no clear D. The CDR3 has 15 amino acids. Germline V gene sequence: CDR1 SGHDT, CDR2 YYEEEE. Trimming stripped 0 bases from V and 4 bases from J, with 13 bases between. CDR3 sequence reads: CASSLVLADLYGYTF. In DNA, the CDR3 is TGTGCCAGCAGCTTGGTTCTGGCAGATCTCTATGGCTACACCTTC.

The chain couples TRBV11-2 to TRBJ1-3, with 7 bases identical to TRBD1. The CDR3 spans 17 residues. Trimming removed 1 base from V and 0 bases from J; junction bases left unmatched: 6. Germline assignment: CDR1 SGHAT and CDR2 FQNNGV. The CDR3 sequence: CASSLAGGQFSGNTIYF. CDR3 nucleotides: TGTGCCAGCAGCTTAGCCGGGGGACAGTTCTCTGGAAACACCATATATTTT.

CDR3 loop: CASSLAQGNQPQHF. The CDR3 region has the DNA TGTGCCAGCAGCTTAGCCCAGGGGAATCAGCCCCAGCATTTT. J is TRBJ1-5 and V is TRBV7-2; D perhaps matches TRBD1 (6 bases). CDR1 is SGHTA and CDR2 is FQGNSA in the germline V gene. V was trimmed by 0 bases and J by 4 bases, leaving 7 bases between them. CDR3 length: 14 residues.

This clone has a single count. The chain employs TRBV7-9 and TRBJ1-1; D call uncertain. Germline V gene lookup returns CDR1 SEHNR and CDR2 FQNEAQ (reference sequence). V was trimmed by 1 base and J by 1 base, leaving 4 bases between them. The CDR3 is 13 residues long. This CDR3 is CASSLEQNTEAFF. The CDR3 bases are TGTGCCAGCAGCTTAGAACAGAACACTGAAGCTTTCTTT.